Listed below are T cell receptor beta chains from one sample, sequenced in a study of T cell responses to AZD1222 COVID-19 vaccine. Sequencing was performed with immunoSEQ multiplex PCR; in TCRdb, only in-frame clones are kept and a portion is missing. The sample lists 150,000 or so clones, less than 90% occurring once. The sequencing here drew on peripheral blood, taken on day 0 of MenACWY control vaccination. The receptors were sampled from an adult in good health. CDR3s include the opening cysteine and the closing phenylalanine or tryptophan. D genes are given only for firm matches. A clone size is listed for some rows: how often the clone was seen (once, few, many), or a class if it is expanded.

d_gene,j_gene,abundance,v_gene,CDR3nt,CDR3aa
.,TRBJ2-7,once,TRBV30,TGTGCCTGGAGTGAAATCGGGATATCACGGTCCTACGAGCAGTACTTC,CAWSEIGISRSYEQYF
TRBD2,TRBJ2-3,.,TRBV9,TGTGCCAGCAGCGTATTTGGCCCTAGCGGGGGGGCCCCAGATACGCAGTATTTT,CASSVFGPSGGAPDTQYF
.,TRBJ2-3,.,TRBV11-2,TGTGCCAGCAGCCTATGGCCCGCAGATACGCAGTATTTT,CASSLWPADTQYF
.,TRBJ2-1,.,TRBV3-1/TRBV3-2,TGTGCCAGCAGCCCCCACCGGCAATACAATGAGCAGTTCTTC,CASSPHRQYNEQFF
.,TRBJ2-7,.,TRBV9,TGTGCCAGCAGCGCACAGGACTACGAGCAGTACTTC,CASSAQDYEQYF
.,TRBJ2-7,.,TRBV6-2/TRBV6-3,TGTGCCAGCAGTTCGCCCCTGGGCGGGATCAACTACGAGCAGTACTTC,CASSSPLGGINYEQYF
TRBD1,TRBJ1-5,few,TRBV6-1,TGTGCCAGCAGTGGACTGGGTATAGCAGGGGGGGTGAATTACAATCAGCCCCAGCATTTT,CASSGLGIAGGVNYNQPQHF
TRBD1,TRBJ2-1,.,TRBV24-1,TGTGCCACCAGTGAGGGCCCGGGACAGGGAAGGGATGAGCAGTTCTTC,CATSEGPGQGRDEQFF
TRBD1,TRBJ1-3,.,TRBV27,TGTGCCAGCAGTTCAGCAGGGGGCGAGGATGGAAACACCATATATTTT,CASSSAGGEDGNTIYF
.,TRBJ2-2,.,TRBV13,TGTGCCAGCAGCTTAGGCATCCACAGGGAGACCGGGGAGCTGTTTTTT,CASSLGIHRETGELFF
.,TRBJ1-2,.,TRBV6-2/TRBV6-3,TGTGCCAGCAGTCGAGGACAGAACTATGGCTACACCTTC,CASSRGQNYGYTF
.,TRBJ2-1,.,TRBV7-8,TGTGCCAGCAGCTTAGGGACCCATACCTCAGGGAGACAACAGTTCTTC,CASSLGTHTSGRQQFF
.,TRBJ1-1,.,TRBV13,TGTGCCAGCAGGGAACAGAGGAACACTGAAGCTTTCTTT,CASREQRNTEAFF